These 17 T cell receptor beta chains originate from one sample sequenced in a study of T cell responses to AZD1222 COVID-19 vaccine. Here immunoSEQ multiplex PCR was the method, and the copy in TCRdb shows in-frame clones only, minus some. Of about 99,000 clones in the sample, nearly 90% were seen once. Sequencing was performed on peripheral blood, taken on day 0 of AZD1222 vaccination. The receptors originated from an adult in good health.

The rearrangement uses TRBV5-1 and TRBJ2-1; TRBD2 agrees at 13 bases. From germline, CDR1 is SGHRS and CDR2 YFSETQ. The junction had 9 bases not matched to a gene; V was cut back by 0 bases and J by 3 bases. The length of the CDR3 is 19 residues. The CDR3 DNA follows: TGCGCCAGCAGCTTGGCGGGACTAGCGGGATTGGGGGGCTACAATGAGCAGTTCTTC. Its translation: CASSLAGLAGLGGYNEQFF.

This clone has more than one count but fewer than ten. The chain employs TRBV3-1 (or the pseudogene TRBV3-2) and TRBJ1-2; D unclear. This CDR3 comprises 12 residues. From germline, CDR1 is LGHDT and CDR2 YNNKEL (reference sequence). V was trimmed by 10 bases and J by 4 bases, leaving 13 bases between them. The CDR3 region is CAISGPPYGYTF. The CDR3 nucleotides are TGTGCCATAAGCGGGCCTCCCTATGGCTACACCTTC.

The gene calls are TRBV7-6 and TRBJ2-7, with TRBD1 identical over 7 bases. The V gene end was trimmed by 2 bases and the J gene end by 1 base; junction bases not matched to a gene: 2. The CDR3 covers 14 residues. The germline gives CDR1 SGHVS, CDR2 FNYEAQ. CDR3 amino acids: CASSLSTGSYEQYF. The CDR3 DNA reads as TGTGCCAGCAGCTTATCGACAGGGTCCTACGAGCAGTACTTC.

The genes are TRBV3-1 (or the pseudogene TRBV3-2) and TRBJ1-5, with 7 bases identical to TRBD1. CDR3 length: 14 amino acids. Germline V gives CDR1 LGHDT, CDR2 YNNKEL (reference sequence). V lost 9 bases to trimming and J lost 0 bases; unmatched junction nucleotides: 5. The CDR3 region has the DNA TGTGCCAGGAGGGGGCCATATAGCAATCAGCCCCAGCATTTT. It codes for CARRGPYSNQPQHF.

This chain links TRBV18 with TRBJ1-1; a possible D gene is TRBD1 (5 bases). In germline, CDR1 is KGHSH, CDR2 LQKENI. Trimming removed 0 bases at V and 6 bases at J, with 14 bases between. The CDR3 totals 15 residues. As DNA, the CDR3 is TGTGCCAGCTCACCACCAGGGACCCGGCTTTCTGAAGCTTTCTTT. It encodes CASSPPGTRLSEAFF. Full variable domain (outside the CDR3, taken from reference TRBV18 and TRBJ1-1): NAGVMQNPRHLVRRRGQEARLRCSPMKGHSHVYWYRQLPEEGLKFMVYLQKENIIDESGMPKERFSAEFPKEGPSILRIQQVVRGDSAAYFCASSPPGTRLSEAFFGQGTRLTVV.

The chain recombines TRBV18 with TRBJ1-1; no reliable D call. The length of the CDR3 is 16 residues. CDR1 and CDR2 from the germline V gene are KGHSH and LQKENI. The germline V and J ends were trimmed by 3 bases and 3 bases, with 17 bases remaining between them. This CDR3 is CASSPTTSAWDTEAFF. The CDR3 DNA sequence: TGTGCCAGCTCACCGACGACATCTGCGTGGGACACTGAAGCTTTCTTT.

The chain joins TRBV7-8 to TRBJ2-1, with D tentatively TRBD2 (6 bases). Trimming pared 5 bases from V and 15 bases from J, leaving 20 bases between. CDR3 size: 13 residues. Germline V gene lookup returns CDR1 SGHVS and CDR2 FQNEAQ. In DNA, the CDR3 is TGTGCCAGCAGCCGGAACCTAGCGTTTGATGGGTTCTTC. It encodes CASSRNLAFDGFF.

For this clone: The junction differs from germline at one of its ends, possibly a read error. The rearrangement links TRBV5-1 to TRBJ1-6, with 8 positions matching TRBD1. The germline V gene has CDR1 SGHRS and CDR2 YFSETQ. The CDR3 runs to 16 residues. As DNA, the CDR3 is TGTGCCAGCAGCCCTACGCCGGGACAGGCTAATTCACCCCTCCACTTT. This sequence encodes CASSPTPGQANSPLHF.

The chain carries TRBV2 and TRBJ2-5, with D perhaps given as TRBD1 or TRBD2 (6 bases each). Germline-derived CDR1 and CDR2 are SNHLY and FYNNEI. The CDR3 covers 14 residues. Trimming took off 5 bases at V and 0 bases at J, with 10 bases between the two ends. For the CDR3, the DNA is TGTGCCAGCAGTCCGGGGGCGTACCAAGAGACCCAGTACTTC. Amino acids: CASSPGAYQETQYF.

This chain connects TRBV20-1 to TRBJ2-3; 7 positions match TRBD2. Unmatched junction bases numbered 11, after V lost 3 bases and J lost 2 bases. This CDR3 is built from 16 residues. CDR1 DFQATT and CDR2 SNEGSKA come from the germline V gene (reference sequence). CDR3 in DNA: TGCAGTGCTAGTCTCGGGTCAGCGGGATTCACAGATACGCAGTATTTT. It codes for CSASLGSAGFTDTQYF.

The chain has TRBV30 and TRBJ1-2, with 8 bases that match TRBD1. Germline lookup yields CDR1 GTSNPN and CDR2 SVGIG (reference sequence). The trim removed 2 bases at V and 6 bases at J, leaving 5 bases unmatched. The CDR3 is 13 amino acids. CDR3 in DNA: TGTGCCTGGAGTAGAGGACAGGGCCATGGCTACACCTTC. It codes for CAWSRGQGHGYTF.

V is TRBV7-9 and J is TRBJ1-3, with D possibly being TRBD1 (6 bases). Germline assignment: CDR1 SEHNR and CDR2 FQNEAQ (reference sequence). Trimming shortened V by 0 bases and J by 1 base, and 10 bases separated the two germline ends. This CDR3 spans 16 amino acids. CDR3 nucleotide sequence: TGTGCCAGCAGCTTAGCGGAGGGGGGATCTGGAAACACCATATATTTT. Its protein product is CASSLAEGGSGNTIYF.

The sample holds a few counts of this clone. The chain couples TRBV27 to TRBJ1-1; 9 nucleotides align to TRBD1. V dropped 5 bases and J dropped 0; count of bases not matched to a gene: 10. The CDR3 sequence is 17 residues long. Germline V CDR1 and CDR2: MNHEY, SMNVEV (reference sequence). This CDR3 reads CASSPVRQGGMNTEAFF. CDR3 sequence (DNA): TGTGCCAGCAGTCCGGTACGACAGGGGGGTATGAACACTGAAGCTTTCTTT.

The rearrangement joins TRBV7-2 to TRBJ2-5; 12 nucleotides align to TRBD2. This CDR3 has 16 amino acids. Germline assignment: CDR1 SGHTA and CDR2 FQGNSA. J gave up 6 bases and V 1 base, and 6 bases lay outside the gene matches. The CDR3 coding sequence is TGTGCCAGCAGCTTAGAAACTAGCGGGGGGTATAAGACCCAGTACTTC. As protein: CASSLETSGGYKTQYF.

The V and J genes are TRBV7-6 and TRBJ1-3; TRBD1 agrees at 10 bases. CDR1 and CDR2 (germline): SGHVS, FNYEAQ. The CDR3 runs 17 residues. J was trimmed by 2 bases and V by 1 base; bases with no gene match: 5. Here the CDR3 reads CASSLGGQGFPGNTIYF. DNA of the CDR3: TGTGCCAGCAGCTTAGGGGGACAGGGGTTCCCTGGAAACACCATATATTTT.

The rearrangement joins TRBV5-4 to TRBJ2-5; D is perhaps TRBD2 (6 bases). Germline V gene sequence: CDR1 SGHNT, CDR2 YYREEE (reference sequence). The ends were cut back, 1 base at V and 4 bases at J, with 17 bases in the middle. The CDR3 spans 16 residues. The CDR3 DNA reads TGTGCCAGCAGCTTGAGTAGGGGCGGGGTAGGAGAGACCCAGTACTTC. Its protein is CASSLSRGGVGETQYF.

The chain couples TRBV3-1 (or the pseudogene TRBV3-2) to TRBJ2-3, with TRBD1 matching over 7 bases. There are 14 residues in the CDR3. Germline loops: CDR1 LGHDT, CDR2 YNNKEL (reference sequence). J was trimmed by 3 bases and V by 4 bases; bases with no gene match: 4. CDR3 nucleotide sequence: TGTGCCAGCAGCCCCAGGGGGAAGACAGATACGCAGTATTTT. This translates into CASSPRGKTDTQYF.